This entry lists 7 T cell receptor beta chains sequenced from one sample in a study of Ad26.COV2.S vaccination and SARS-CoV-2 variants (dated by TCRdb to the early 2020s). The treatment or condition label corresponds to: some 20 received Ad26.COV2.S at low or high dose, single or two shots; roughly five received placebo; per-sample allocation not given. For vaccine and placebo recipients, the sequenced repertoires came from samples collected on day 63 after the first injection. The library was made by the immunoSEQ multiplex PCR assay. TCRdb took this table from immuneACCESS and kept in-frame rearrangements with V and J called. Such tables lack part of the clones; where checked against another copy, unresolved V genes explain under half of the gap, and the rest is unexplained. This sample has 200,000 to 300,000 clones in its table, and about 83% of those were observed once. The top ten clonotypes cover 2.9% of the sample.

Sample: peripheral blood, taken in a trial of Ad26.COV2.S vaccine versus placebo. The receptors come from a person between 18 and 65 years old who received the Ad26.COV2.S COVID-19 vaccine or a placebo.

This chain joins TRBV6-5 and TRBJ2-7; D gene uncertain. V was pared by 8 bases and J by 9 bases, with 23 bases between. In germline, CDR1 is MNHEY, CDR2 SVGAGI. The CDR3 consists of 14 residues. The CDR3 DNA reads as TGTGCCAGCCCCGAGGAGATTGATTACGAGCGGCAGTACGTC. The encoded protein is CASPEEIDYERQYV.

The chain links TRBV19 to TRBJ2-1; D gene ambiguous. The ends were cut back, 4 bases at V and 0 bases at J, with 7 bases in the middle. The CDR3 runs 14 residues. The germline gives CDR1 LNHDA, CDR2 SQIVND (reference sequence). CDR3 loop: CASSTYISYNEQFF. CDR3 sequence (DNA): TGTGCCAGTAGTACCTACATCTCCTACAATGAGCAGTTCTTC.

The V gene is TRBV19, the J gene TRBJ2-3; D is uncertain. Looked up from germline, CDR1 is LNHDA and CDR2 is SQIVND (reference sequence). V gave up 2 bases and J gave up 4 bases, with 13 bases separating them. CDR3 size: 15 residues. CDR3 sequence: CASSITAGQADTQYF. CDR3 DNA: TGTGCCAGTAGTATAACCGCAGGTCAGGCAGATACGCAGTATTTT.

Here the CDR3 DNA reads TGTGCCAGCAGCTTAAAAATGGACAACACAGATACGCAGTATTTT. Protein: CASSLKMDNTDTQYF. The J gene is TRBJ2-3, the V gene TRBV7-3, with D perhaps TRBD1 (5 bases). This CDR3 is 15 amino acids long. The germline CDR1 and CDR2 sequences are SGHTA and FQGTGA. Trimming cost V 1 base and J 2 bases, with 10 bases left between them.

J is TRBJ2-5 and V is TRBV6-2 or TRBV6-3; D possibly corresponds to TRBD1 (5 bases). Germline CDR1 and CDR2: MNHEY and SVGEGT. The CDR3 covers 16 residues. Trimming took 2 bases from V and 1 from J, leaving 14 bases between them. The CDR3 DNA sequence: TGTGCCAGCAGTTACCGCCAGGGTAGGGGCCAAGAGACCCAGTACTTC. Its translation is CASSYRQGRGQETQYF.

V is TRBV7-9 and J is TRBJ2-5; perhaps TRBD2 as D (5 bases). The CDR3 consists of 14 residues. Germline V gene lookup returns CDR1 SEHNR and CDR2 FQNEAQ (reference sequence). With 3 bases removed from V and 5 bases from J, the gap between germline ends came to 13 bases. CDR3 region: CASSFLLGMETQYF. The CDR3 nucleotides read TGTGCCAGCAGCTTCCTCCTCGGGATGGAGACCCAGTACTTC.

The rearrangement links TRBV11-3 to TRBJ2-5; perhaps TRBD2 as D (7 bases). This CDR3 region has 15 residues. With 3 bases removed from V and 3 bases from J, the gap between germline ends came to 14 bases. CDR1 is SGHNT and CDR2 is YENEEA in the germline V gene. CDR3 sequence reads: CASSFGGAGKETQYF. In DNA, the CDR3 is TGTGCCAGCAGCTTTGGGGGGGCTGGGAAAGAGACCCAGTACTTC. The whole variable domain, remainder taken from reference TRBV11-3 and TRBJ2-5, is EAGVVQSPRYKIIEKKQPVAFWCNPISGHNTLYWYLQNLGQGPELLIRYENEEAVDDSQLPKDRFSAERLKGVDSTLKIQPAELGDSAVYLCASSFGGAGKETQYFGPGTRLLVL.